This T cell receptor (beta chain) appears in the sequencing data of a study of T cell responses to AZD1222 COVID-19 vaccine. Broader study findings: Unmutated regions of variants are reportedly targeted by nearly half of spike-specific TCRs. The donors showed a predominance of white British ancestry and of females, with possible underestimation of clonal diversity.

Profiling relied on immunoSEQ multiplex PCR, and the TCRdb table lists in-frame clones only, not all of them. Counted here are about 120,000 clones, roughly 90% occurring once; the ten biggest clones make up over 3%. This CDR3 is built from 15 residues. Trimming removed 3 bases from V and 7 bases from J; junction bases left unmatched: 8. Per germline, CDR1 MDHEN and CDR2 SYDVKM. About this clone itself: Its specificity is not known.

V is TRBV28 and J is TRBJ1-5, with TRBD1 identical over 8 bases. The sequenced sample was peripheral blood, obtained on day 0 of AZD1222 vaccination. The receptor was derived from an adult in good health. The CDR3 nucleotides read TGTGCCAGCAGTTTGCCCGGGACAGGAGTACAGCCCCAGCATTTT. This gives the protein CASSLPGTGVQPQHF.